The 13 T cell receptor beta chains given below trace back to one sample, sequenced in a study of blood T cell repertoires in COVID-19. Here immunoSEQ multiplex PCR was the method, and the copy in TCRdb shows in-frame clones only, minus some. The sample carries tens of thousands of clones, approximately 82% recorded once. Sequences were obtained from peripheral blood. The receptors here all came from a man aged 55-75 years with acute or convalescent COVID-19.

The rearrangement joins TRBV7-9 to TRBJ1-3; TRBD1 matches at 7 bases. This CDR3 contains 18 residues. Germline values: CDR1 SEHNR, CDR2 FQNEAQ (reference sequence). J gave up 0 bases and V 4 bases, and 12 bases lay outside the gene matches. CDR3 in DNA: TGTGCCAGCAGCTCCGGGACAGTAATGGCTTTCTCTGGAAACACCATATATTTT. Encoded protein: CASSSGTVMAFSGNTIYF.

This clone was picked up a small number of times. The V call is TRBV29-1, the J call TRBJ2-6; no firm D call. Germline V gives CDR1 SQVTM, CDR2 ANQGSEA. The V gene lost 0 bases and the J gene lost 0 bases, with 6 bases spanning the gap. The CDR3 runs to 15 residues. The CDR3 DNA sequence: TGCAGCGTTGAAGATCAGATCTCTGGGGCCAACGTCCTGACTTTC. Residues: CSVEDQISGANVLTF.

The chain recombines TRBV9 with TRBJ2-6; D not certain. The CDR3 loop spans 12 amino acids. The V gene's germline CDR1 is SGDLS and CDR2 YYNGEE. The V end was cut by 9 bases, the J end by 4 bases, with 8 bases between. CDR3 nucleotide sequence: TGTGCCACGGGTTCCGGGGCCAACGTCCTGACTTTC. Protein sequence: CATGSGANVLTF.

This sequence joins TRBV2 and TRBJ2-7; no firm D call. The CDR3 runs 12 residues. V was clipped by 8 bases and J by 0 bases, with 8 bases between them. The germline V gene has CDR1 SNHLY and CDR2 FYNNEI. CDR3 in amino acids: CASHSYSYEQYF. The CDR3, as DNA: TGTGCCAGCCACAGTTACTCCTACGAGCAGTACTTC.

V usage is TRBV5-1 and J usage is TRBJ1-2, with 8 bases lining up with TRBD1. The CDR3 contains 13 residues. J lost 8 bases, V lost 4 bases, and 7 bases had no gene match. Germline assignment: CDR1 SGHRS and CDR2 YFSETQ. The CDR3 nucleotides are TGCGCCAGCAGCGAGGACGGGACAGGAGGCTACACCTTC. Translated, it gives CASSEDGTGGYTF.

The chain is built from TRBV6-6 and TRBJ1-3; the D is unclear. With 5 bases removed from V and 4 bases from J, the gap between germline ends came to 6 bases. Germline CDR1 MNHNY, CDR2 SVGAGI (reference sequence). The CDR3 is 12 residues long. CDR3 amino acids: CASSPGGNTIYF. CDR3 DNA sequence: TGTGCCAGCAGTCCCGGGGGAAACACCATATATTTT.

In this sample, this clone turned up a few times. This sequence joins TRBV5-4 and TRBJ2-7; 10 positions match TRBD1. Germline V lookup: CDR1 SGHNT, CDR2 YYREEE (reference sequence). This CDR3 comprises 13 residues. Germline trimming cut 5 bases from V and 7 bases from J; bases unmatched to any gene: 6. The CDR3 coding sequence is TGTGCCAGCAGTCCTGACAGGGGGCGAGAGCAGTACTTC. Translation: CASSPDRGREQYF.

The gene calls are TRBV6-5 and TRBJ2-3; no clear D. The CDR3 runs 15 residues. Germline V gene data show CDR1 as MNHEY and CDR2 as SVGAGI. Trimming took off 2 bases at V and 1 base at J, with 10 bases between the two ends. This chain's CDR3 is CASSYTLPGTDTQYF. As DNA, the CDR3 is TGTGCCAGCAGTTACACTCTCCCCGGCACAGATACGCAGTATTTT.

The sample holds a few counts of this clone. The V gene is TRBV29-1, the J gene TRBJ1-5; TRBD1 agrees at 10 bases. Trimming removed 7 bases from V and 7 bases from J; junction bases left unmatched: 7. CDR1 and CDR2 from the germline V gene are SQVTM and ANQGSEA. The CDR3 is made up of 13 amino acids. CDR3 bases: TGCAGCGCCAAGGGGACAGGGGACCAGCCCCAGCATTTT. Its translation: CSAKGTGDQPQHF.

This clone was recorded once. This CDR3 reads CASSSRPGQGDYTF. The DNA for the CDR3 is TGTGCCAGCAGCTCCCGTCCGGGACAGGGAGACTACACCTTC. V and J are TRBV7-3 and TRBJ1-2; 9 nucleotides align to TRBD1. The CDR3 is 14 amino acids. V was clipped by 4 bases and J by 10 bases; unmatched bases: 10. Germline CDR1 is SGHTA and CDR2 is FQGTGA.

Worth noting for this clone: Its ends do not fully match the called genes, so a read error is possible. The chain uses TRBV29-1 and TRBJ1-4; possible D gene TRBD1, 6 bases. The CDR3 totals 14 residues. Per the germline V gene, CDR1 is SQVTM and CDR2 is ANQGSEA. The CDR3 spells CSVEGGEGREKLFF. For the CDR3, the DNA is TGCAGCGTCGAAGGGGGGGAAGGACGTGAAAAACTGTTTTTT.

The gene calls are TRBV12-5 and TRBJ1-1; 9 nucleotides match TRBD1. V dropped 6 bases and J dropped 1; count of bases not matched to a gene: 3. The CDR3 contains 14 residues. Germline V CDR1 and CDR2: LGHNT, FRNRAP. Here the CDR3 reads CASGEDRGNTEAFF. The CDR3 DNA is TGTGCTAGTGGAGAGGACAGGGGGAACACTGAAGCTTTCTTT.

The chain couples TRBV9 to TRBJ2-3; D is perhaps TRBD1 (6 bases). V dropped 5 bases and J dropped 8 bases, with 15 bases sitting between them. Germline V gene sequence: CDR1 SGDLS, CDR2 YYNGEE. There are 13 residues in the CDR3. The CDR3 reads CASSAGDVGTQYF. The CDR3 DNA reads TGTGCCAGCAGTGCAGGGGACGTCGGTACGCAGTATTTT.